Sequencing of this TCR beta chain was carried out in a study of blood T cell repertoires in COVID-19 (dated by TCRdb to 2020 to 2021). About the full investigation: Samples from collaborators originated in the United States, Italy and Spain and spanned both the acute and convalescent phases of COVID-19. The material from the prospective study consisted of cDNA or gDNA derived from T cells, B-cell-depleted T cells, or PBMCs. The dataset comprised deeply sampled blood TCRbeta repertoires from subjects exposed to, actively infected with, or recovered from COVID-19. The repertoires were released in a freely available public database meant as a resource for research on the immune response to SARS-CoV-2. Samples came from the ongoing ImmuneRACE study (first 160 participants) plus 1,254 subjects from 6 global collaborators. Sample metadata almost always included a de-identified subject ID, COVID-19 status, age in years and sex. HLA class I and class II types, where available, came from metadata supplied by the sample provider rather than from assay-based typing. What the authors observed across the whole study: Clinical and demographic metadata were provided uncurated, with the amount varying by source and participant.

V and J lose 3 bases and 8 bases, and a span of 7 bases separates them. The CDR3 holds 11 amino acids from the cysteine to the phenylalanine. The entry retains the CDR3 DNA only, 33 bases that are in frame from base 1. TCRbeta CDR3 regions were amplified from genomic DNA by means of the immunoSEQ Assay, a bias-controlled multiplex PCR. The authors' analysis ran thus. Nucleated cell counts per sample were estimated from amplification of reference gene primers within the assay. Sequence reads were collapsed and filtered to measure the absolute abundance of every unique TCRbeta CDR3 rearrangement. For each sample, productive Simpson clonality was calculated as the square root of Simpson's diversity index across productive rearrangements. The table comes from immuneACCESS by way of TCRdb, which keeps in-frame sequences with V and J called. Part of the clones is missing from these tables; in studies checked, under half for an unresolved V gene and the rest for unknown reasons. The DNA was the basis for D and trimming; V, J and clone size are from that table. The table for this sample lists around 30,000 clones; approximately 86% of them were counted only once. Clones ranked in the top ten supply roughly 6% of the sample.

Whole blood was collected in K2EDTA tubes by collaborating institutions according to the institutions' own protocols. For TCRbeta analysis, collaborators shipped samples as frozen whole blood, isolated PBMCs, or DNA extracted from either of those sample types. For this clone: Its binding antigen is unknown. Within one base of it there is no much larger clone, and no base qualities were kept.

The rearrangement combines TRBV12-3 or TRBV12-4 with TRBJ1-1, with the D segment identity uncertain. Sequencing was carried out using peripheral blood. The sequence derives from an elderly woman with active or convalescent COVID-19. The sequenced DNA is TGTGCCAGCAGTTTTGAGCGGGAAGCTTTCTTT. Its coded protein is CASSFEREAFF.